This T cell receptor (beta chain) was captured in a study of identical twins. Overall study results and limits: Its conclusions, products of cross-sectional statistical analysis, did not come from following the same donors.

This clonotype was counted only a few times. Its target is not known. MiXCR, run by TCRdb on the 5' RACE reads, gives a single entry per CDR3 protein. The sample shows 250,000 to 350,000 distinct CDR3 sequences, around 9.7% of them seen only once. The donors were all healthy and Caucasian. There are 13 residues in the CDR3. The V gene's germline CDR1 is MNHEY and CDR2 SMNVEV (reference sequence). Trimming left V 5 bases short and J 5 bases short, with 12 bases between. This sample also appeared in a second study, on yellow fever vaccine responses in identical twins.

This chain connects TRBV27 to TRBJ2-5; D is uncertain. Input material: CD8+ T cells sorted from blood. This TCR was recovered from a woman under 30 in good health. CDR3 in DNA: TGTGCCAGCAGTCTCCCCGGATTGGAGACCCAGTACTTC. Amino acids: CASSLPGLETQYF.